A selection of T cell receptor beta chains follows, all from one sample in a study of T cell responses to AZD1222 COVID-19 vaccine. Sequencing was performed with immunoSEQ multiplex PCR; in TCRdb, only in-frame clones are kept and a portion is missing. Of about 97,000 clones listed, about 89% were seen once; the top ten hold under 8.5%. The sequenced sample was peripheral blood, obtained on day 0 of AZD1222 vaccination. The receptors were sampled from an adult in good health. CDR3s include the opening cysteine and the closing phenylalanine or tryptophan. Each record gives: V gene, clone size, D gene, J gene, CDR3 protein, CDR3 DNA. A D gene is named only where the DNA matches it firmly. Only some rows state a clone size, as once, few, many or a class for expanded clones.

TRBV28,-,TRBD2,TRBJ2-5,CASRTHELAGALTQYF,TGTGCCAGCAGAACTCACGAGCTAGCGGGGGCGTTGACCCAGTACTTC
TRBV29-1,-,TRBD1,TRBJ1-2,CSANSGTGPQYGYTF,TGCAGCGCAAATTCCGGGACAGGGCCCCAATATGGCTACACCTTC
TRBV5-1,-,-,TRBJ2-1,CASSPWATSYNEQFF,TGCGCCAGCAGCCCGTGGGCGACCTCCTACAATGAGCAGTTCTTC
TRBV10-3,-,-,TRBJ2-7,CAIRGVLNSYEQYF,TGTGCCATCAGAGGGGTCTTAAATTCCTACGAGCAGTACTTC
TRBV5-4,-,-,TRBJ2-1,CASSLAGRTPNNEQFF,TGTGCCAGCAGCTTGGCCGGTAGGACGCCTAACAATGAGCAGTTCTTC
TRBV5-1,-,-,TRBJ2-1,CASSLVPGVTINEQFF,TGCGCCAGCAGCTTGGTTCCGGGGGTAACAATCAATGAGCAGTTCTTC
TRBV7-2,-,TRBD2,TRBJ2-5,CASSLVSSGRETQYF,TGTGCCAGCAGCTTAGTGTCTAGCGGGAGGGAGACCCAGTACTTC
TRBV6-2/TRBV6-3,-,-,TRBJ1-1,CASSSSPGRTEAFF,TGTGCCAGCAGCTCCTCGCCAGGGAGGACTGAAGCTTTCTTT
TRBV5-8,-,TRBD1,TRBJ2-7,CASSLVRGQGSSYEQYF,TGTGCCAGCAGCTTGGTTAGGGGACAGGGCAGCTCCTACGAGCAGTACTTC
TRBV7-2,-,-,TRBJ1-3,CASSSRRGSGNTIYF,TGTGCCAGCAGCTCAAGGAGAGGCTCTGGAAACACCATATATTTT
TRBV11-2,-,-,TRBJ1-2,CASSLVNSGDRSYTF,TGTGCCAGCAGCTTAGTCAACAGCGGAGACAGGAGCTACACCTTC
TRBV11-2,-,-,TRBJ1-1,CASSVAGVTVGAFF,TGTGCCAGCAGCGTAGCAGGGGTAACCGTCGGCGCTTTCTTT
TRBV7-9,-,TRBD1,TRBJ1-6,CASSGRPGQGNSPLHF,TGTGCCAGCAGCGGACGTCCGGGACAGGGGAATTCACCCCTCCACTTT
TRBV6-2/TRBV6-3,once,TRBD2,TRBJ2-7,CASSYALAGGKQYF,TGTGCCAGCAGTTACGCGCTAGCGGGGGGGAAGCAGTACTTC
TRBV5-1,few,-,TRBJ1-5,CASSPGPTGANQPQHF,TGCGCCAGCAGCCCTGGACCTACTGGGGCCAATCAGCCCCAGCATTTT
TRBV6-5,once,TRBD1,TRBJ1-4,CASSRQTGANEKLFF,TGTGCCAGCAGCCGACAGACAGGGGCTAATGAAAAACTGTTTTTT
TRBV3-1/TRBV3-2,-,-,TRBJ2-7,CASSQGGSEQYF,TGTGCCAGCAGCCAGGGGGGAAGCGAGCAGTACTTC
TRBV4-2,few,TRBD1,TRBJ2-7,CASSQERDRGFAQYF,TGTGCCAGCAGCCAAGAGAGGGACAGGGGTTTTGCGCAGTACTTC
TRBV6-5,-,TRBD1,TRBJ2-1,CASSSLGQGHNEQFF,TGTGCCAGCAGTTCGCTCGGACAGGGGCACAATGAGCAGTTCTTC
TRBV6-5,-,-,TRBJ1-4,CASSYSTAVGEKLFF,TGTGCCAGCAGTTACTCGACGGCGGTTGGGGAAAAACTGTTTTTT
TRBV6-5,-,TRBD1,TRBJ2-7,CASSYSYQGEYEQYF,TGTGCCAGCAGTTACTCGTACCAGGGGGAATACGAGCAGTACTTC
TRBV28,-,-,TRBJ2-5,CASSPTATRETQYF,TGTGCCAGCAGCCCGACAGCTACTCGGGAGACCCAGTACTTC
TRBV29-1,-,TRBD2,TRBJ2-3,CSVGTSGVADTQYF,TGCAGCGTCGGGACTAGCGGGGTGGCAGATACGCAGTATTTT
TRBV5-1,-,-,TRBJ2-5,CASSAGRRGGREETQYF,TGCGCCAGCAGCGCGGGACGGCGTGGTGGCAGAGAAGAGACCCAGTACTTC
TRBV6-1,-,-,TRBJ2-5,CASSDLIGGRETQYF,TGTGCCAGCAGTGACCTGATTGGGGGGCGAGAGACCCAGTACTTC
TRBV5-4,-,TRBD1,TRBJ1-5,CASSSQGEQPQHF,TGTGCCAGCAGTTCACAGGGGGAACAGCCCCAGCATTTT
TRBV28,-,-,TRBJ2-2,CASRISNTGELFF,TGTGCCAGCAGAATTAGTAACACCGGGGAGCTGTTTTTT
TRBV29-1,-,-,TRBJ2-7,CRPGQGGLLAGVQYF,TGCAGACCGGGACAGGGGGGACTACTAGCGGGAGTGCAGTACTTC
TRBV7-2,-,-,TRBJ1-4,CASSSSRQGAGEKLFF,TGTGCCAGCAGCTCTTCACGTCAGGGAGCCGGTGAAAAACTGTTTTTT
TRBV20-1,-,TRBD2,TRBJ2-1,CSASDLAGVGNEQFF,TGCAGTGCTAGTGACCTAGCGGGAGTAGGTAATGAGCAGTTCTTC
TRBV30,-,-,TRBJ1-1,CAWSSGVGGTEAFF,TGTGCCTGGAGCTCAGGGGTGGGGGGCACTGAAGCTTTCTTT
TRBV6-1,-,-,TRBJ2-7,CASSEMGQSSYEQYF,TGTGCCAGCAGTGAAATGGGGCAAAGCTCCTACGAGCAGTACTTC
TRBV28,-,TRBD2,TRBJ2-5,CASSLRVAGGRETQYF,TGTGCCAGCAGTTTACGAGTAGCGGGGGGACGGGAGACCCAGTACTTC
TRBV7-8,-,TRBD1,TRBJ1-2,CASSLLGQGARNYGYTF,TGTGCCAGCAGCCTATTGGGACAGGGGGCGCGGAACTATGGCTACACCTTC
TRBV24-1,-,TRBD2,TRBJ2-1,CATSDSTSGFAYNEQFF,TGTGCCACCAGTGATTCCACTAGCGGCTTTGCCTACAATGAGCAGTTCTTC
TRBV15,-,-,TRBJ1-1,CATSITRQSEAFF,TGTGCCACCAGCATTACTAGACAGAGTGAAGCTTTCTTT
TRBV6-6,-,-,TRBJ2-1,CAGGKGGYNEQFF,TGTGCCGGGGGGAAGGGGGGATACAATGAGCAGTTCTTC
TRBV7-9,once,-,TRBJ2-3,CASRRTDTQYF,TGTGCCAGCAGACGCACAGATACGCAGTATTTT
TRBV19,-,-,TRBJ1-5,CASSDGSIWGNQPQHF,TGTGCCAGTAGCGATGGATCGATTTGGGGCAATCAGCCCCAGCATTTT
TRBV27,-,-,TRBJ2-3,CASSLQGSDTQYF,TGTGCCAGCAGTTTACAGGGGTCAGATACGCAGTATTTT
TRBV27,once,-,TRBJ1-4,CASAGGATNEKLFF,TGTGCCAGCGCTGGGGGGGCCACTAATGAAAAACTGTTTTTT
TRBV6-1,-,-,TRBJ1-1,CASSELETHTEAFF,TGTGCCAGCAGTGAATTGGAGACACACACTGAAGCTTTCTTT
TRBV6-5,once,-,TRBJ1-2,CASSYHPNYGYTF,TGTGCCAGCAGTTACCACCCCAACTATGGCTACACCTTC
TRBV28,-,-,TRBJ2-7,CASAGPTHYEQYF,TGTGCCAGCGCTGGACCGACCCACTACGAGCAGTACTTC
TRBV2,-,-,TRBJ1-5,CASSERARGQPQHF,TGTGCCAGCAGTGAAAGGGCCCGAGGGCAGCCCCAGCATTTT
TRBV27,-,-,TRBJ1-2,CASSPSFLARIHGYTF,TGTGCCAGCAGCCCCTCGTTTCTCGCCCGGATCCATGGCTACACCTTC